This entry lists 30 T cell receptor beta chains sequenced from one sample in a study of a mutant IDH1 vaccine in newly diagnosed glioma. Method: immunoSEQ multiplex PCR; TCRdb's copy keeps in-frame clones and lacks some. The table shows over 20,000 clones, with 80% to 95% occurring only once. Sample time point: baseline, week 1 (first vaccination visit). Regarding treatment: pre-vaccination baseline after standard-of-care therapy. This specimen was PBMCs, taken from a glioma patient treated with radiotherapy, temozolomide or both. The source of these receptors is a man under 40 with glioma.

This chain joins TRBV30 and TRBJ2-3, with D hard to call. In germline, CDR1 is GTSNPN, CDR2 SVGIG (reference sequence). Trimming pared 0 bases from V and 3 bases from J, leaving 4 bases between. This CDR3 comprises 12 residues. The CDR3 DNA is TGTGCCTGGAGTGTACCTACAGATACGCAGTATTTT. Protein sequence: CAWSVPTDTQYF.

The chain uses TRBV5-1 and TRBJ2-3, with D perhaps given as TRBD1 or TRBD2 (5 bases each). The CDR3 contains 16 residues. Trimming took 4 bases from V and 5 from J, leaving 20 bases between them. The germline V gene has CDR1 SGHRS and CDR2 YFSETQ. The CDR3, as DNA: TGCGCCAGCAGCATCCTGGGGATAGGGGCGGGAGATACGCAGTATTTT. It yields the protein CASSILGIGAGDTQYF.

The V call is TRBV18, the J call TRBJ2-7; 7 bases are shared with TRBD2. This CDR3 contains 17 residues. Per germline, CDR1 KGHSH and CDR2 LQKENI. Trimming cost V 2 bases and J 2 bases; bases outside gene matches: 12. CDR3 DNA sequence: TGTGCCAGCTCACCAACGGGAGGAACTACGGGGGCCTACGAGCAGTACTTC. Translation: CASSPTGGTTGAYEQYF.

V is TRBV18 and J is TRBJ2-7; D gene uncertain. Trimming shortened V by 2 bases and J by 5 bases, and 13 bases separated the two germline ends. This CDR3 has 14 residues. Germline lookup yields CDR1 KGHSH and CDR2 LQKENI. The CDR3 loop reads CASSPGRAGHEQYF. In DNA form, the CDR3 reads TGTGCCAGCTCACCAGGTAGAGCCGGTCACGAGCAGTACTTC.

This chain uses TRBV29-1 with TRBJ2-1; TRBD2 matches 8 bases. V shed 1 base, J shed 4 bases, and the junction held 6 bases outside the gene matches. Germline V gives CDR1 SQVTM, CDR2 ANQGSEA. There are 15 residues in the CDR3. CDR3 sequence: CSVEGPTSGYNEQFF. DNA for the CDR3: TGCAGCGTTGAAGGCCCTACTAGCGGATACAATGAGCAGTTCTTC.

This rearrangement joins TRBV7-8 to TRBJ2-5; 11 positions match TRBD1. Germline lookup yields CDR1 SGHVS and CDR2 FQNEAQ. The V segment lost 4 bases and the J segment 4 bases; nucleotides outside the gene matches: 8. There are 16 residues in the CDR3. CDR3 residues: CASSSGDRGYSETQYF. CDR3 bases: TGTGCCAGCAGCTCGGGGGACAGGGGGTATTCAGAGACCCAGTACTTC. Full variable domain (rest looked up from reference TRBV7-8 and TRBJ2-5): GAGVSQSPRYKVAKRGQDVALRCDPISGHVSLFWYQQALGQGPEFLTYFQNEAQLDKSGLPSDRFFAERPEGSVSTLKIQRTQQEDSAVYLCASSSGDRGYSETQYFGPGTRLLVL.

This clone was seen a single time. The chain recombines TRBV6-5 with TRBJ2-5; 7 nucleotides align to TRBD1. The CDR3 sequence is 14 residues long. V shed 6 bases, J shed 4 bases, and the junction held 8 bases outside the gene matches. From germline, CDR1 is MNHEY and CDR2 SVGAGI. The CDR3 sequence: CASSKTGALETQYF. In DNA form, the CDR3 reads TGTGCCAGCAGCAAAACAGGGGCCCTAGAGACCCAGTACTTC.

The V call is TRBV7-6, the J call TRBJ2-7; TRBD1 agrees at 7 bases. In germline, CDR1 is SGHVS, CDR2 FNYEAQ. The CDR3 loop spans 14 amino acids. V trimming: 0 bases; J trimming: 5 bases; junction bases outside the gene matches: 4. CDR3 sequence (DNA): TGTGCCAGCAGCTTAGCAGGGGGCGAGGACGAGCAGTACTTC. This codes for CASSLAGGEDEQYF.

This chain uses TRBV5-1 with TRBJ2-7; 8 nucleotides agree with TRBD2. The J segment lost 1 base and the V segment lost 1 base, leaving 10 bases of the junction unmatched. Germline V gives CDR1 SGHRS, CDR2 YFSETQ. The CDR3 is 17 amino acids. The CDR3 reads CASSLTLRLATSYEQYF. CDR3 DNA: TGCGCCAGCAGCTTGACCCTTCGACTAGCGACTTCCTACGAGCAGTACTTC.

The chain combines TRBV13 with TRBJ2-2, with 9 positions matching TRBD1. Germline V gives CDR1 PRHDT, CDR2 FYEKMQ (reference sequence). J was trimmed by 5 bases and V by 5 bases; bases with no gene match: 6. This CDR3 contains 15 residues. CDR3 DNA: TGTGCCAGCAGCCCGGGGACAGGGAGTACCGGGGAGCTGTTTTTT. It specifies CASSPGTGSTGELFF. Full variable domain (rest looked up from reference TRBV13 and TRBJ2-2): AAGVIQSPRHLIKEKRETATLKCYPIPRHDTVYWYQQGPGQDPQFLISFYEKMQSDKGSIPDRFSAQQFSDYHSELNMSSLELGDSALYFCASSPGTGSTGELFFGEGSRLTVL.

The chain uses TRBV11-2 and TRBJ2-4; D not certain. V dropped 2 bases and J dropped 8 bases, with 7 bases sitting between them. The CDR3 totals 12 residues. Per the germline V gene, CDR1 is SGHAT and CDR2 is FQNNGV. Written as DNA, the CDR3 is TGTGCCAGCAGCTTATGGGAAGACATTCAGTACTTC. Translated, it gives CASSLWEDIQYF.

This chain uses TRBV5-1 with TRBJ2-7, with no clear D. The V gene lost 4 bases and the J gene lost 3 bases, with 8 bases spanning the gap. Germline CDR1 is SGHRS and CDR2 is YFSETQ. This CDR3 region has 12 residues. CDR3 residues: CASSHPSYEQYF. The CDR3, as DNA: TGCGCCAGCAGCCACCCTAGCTACGAGCAGTACTTC.

The rearrangement links TRBV6-5 to TRBJ1-1, with 10 bases aligning to TRBD1. The CDR3 runs to 14 residues. Germline CDR1 and CDR2: MNHEY and SVGAGI. The V gene end was trimmed by 8 bases and the J gene end by 4 bases; junction bases not matched to a gene: 7. CDR3 coding DNA: TGTGCCAGCGGGGACAGGGGTTTAAGCACTGAAGCTTTCTTT. It codes for CASGDRGLSTEAFF.

The CDR3 bases are TGTGCCAGCACCGGAGGGACAGGGGTAGAGGAAAAACTGTTTTTT. Encoded protein: CASTGGTGVEEKLFF. This rearrangement joins TRBV7-8 to TRBJ1-4; 10 bases fit TRBD1. Trimming cost V 7 bases and J 8 bases; bases outside gene matches: 10. CDR1 is SGHVS and CDR2 is FQNEAQ in the germline V gene. The CDR3 sequence is 15 residues long.

The chain is built from TRBV19 and TRBJ1-3; 10 bases agree with TRBD1. V gave up 3 bases and J gave up 1 base; unmatched junction bases: 9. The CDR3 loop spans 18 amino acids. CDR1 and CDR2 (germline): LNHDA, SQIVND (reference sequence). The CDR3 loop is CASSMTGQGLLSGNTIYF. The CDR3, as DNA: TGTGCCAGTAGTATGACGGGACAGGGGCTTCTATCTGGAAACACCATATATTTT.

The V and J genes are TRBV7-2 and TRBJ1-5; 8 bases match TRBD1. The CDR3 runs to 15 residues. Germline CDR1 SGHTA, CDR2 FQGNSA. The J segment lost 6 bases and the V segment lost 3 bases, leaving 7 bases of the junction unmatched. The CDR3 nucleotides read TGTGCCAGCAGCTTCCAACAGGGGGTCGGTCAGCCCCAGCATTTT. Protein sequence: CASSFQQGVGQPQHF.

V usage is TRBV4-1 and J usage is TRBJ1-5; D is undetermined. The V and J ends lost 0 bases and 0 bases respectively, with 9 bases between them. The CDR3 length is 16 residues. Germline-derived CDR1 and CDR2 are MGHRA and YSYEKL. The CDR3 here is CASSQEYADSNQPQHF. The CDR3 DNA follows: TGCGCCAGCAGCCAAGAATATGCGGATAGCAATCAGCCCCAGCATTTT.

The chain carries TRBV4-1 and TRBJ1-2; weak D call: TRBD1 (6 bases). Trimming stripped 1 base from V and 2 bases from J, with 11 bases between. This CDR3 has 15 amino acids. Germline lookup yields CDR1 MGHRA and CDR2 YSYEKL. The CDR3 loop reads CASSQVGGGNYGYTF. The CDR3, as DNA: TGCGCCAGCAGCCAAGTCGGAGGGGGGAACTATGGCTACACCTTC.

The V gene is TRBV5-1, the J gene TRBJ2-7; D gene uncertain. The germline gives CDR1 SGHRS, CDR2 YFSETQ. This CDR3 has 14 amino acids. V was trimmed by 0 bases and J by 2 bases, leaving 9 bases between them. The CDR3 nucleotides are TGCGCCAGCAGCTTGGACGGATTACCCTACGAGCAGTACTTC. Translation: CASSLDGLPYEQYF.

The rearrangement links TRBV5-4 to TRBJ2-4; maybe TRBD1 (6 bases). This CDR3 region has 14 residues. The V gene's germline CDR1 is SGHNT and CDR2 YYREEE (reference sequence). Between the trimmed V and J ends, which lost 4 bases and 9 bases, there was a span of 17 bases. CDR3 sequence: CASSAGGRGGIQYF. CDR3 in DNA: TGTGCCAGCAGCGCCGGTGGCAGGGGCGGCATTCAGTACTTC.

The chain uses TRBV7-6 and TRBJ2-7; 9 bases match TRBD2. The V gene end was trimmed by 0 bases and the J gene end by 6 bases; junction bases not matched to a gene: 6. Germline lookup yields CDR1 SGHVS and CDR2 FNYEAQ. This CDR3 is 15 amino acids long. In DNA, the CDR3 is TGTGCCAGCAGCTTAGCGGGGCGGGAGGGGCGCGAGCAGTACTTC. It translates to CASSLAGREGREQYF.

The chain employs TRBV7-2 and TRBJ2-7, with 11 bases aligning to TRBD1. J gave up 3 bases and V 5 bases, and 12 bases lay outside the gene matches. The CDR3 has 17 residues. The germline V gene encodes CDR1 SGHTA and CDR2 FQGNSA. CDR3 region: CASSPYHQDRGLYEQYF. The CDR3 coding sequence is TGTGCCAGCAGCCCCTATCATCAGGACAGGGGGCTCTACGAGCAGTACTTC. Using reference TRBV7-2 and TRBJ2-7 for the parts outside the CDR3, the full variable domain is GAGVSQSPSNKVTEKGKDVELRCDPISGHTALYWYRQSLGQGLEFLIYFQGNSAPDKSGLPSDRFSAERTGGSVSTLTIQRTQQEDSAVYLCASSPYHQDRGLYEQYFGPGTRLTVT.

This clone has a handful of counts. This rearrangement joins TRBV14 to TRBJ1-5; D unclear. Germline CDR1 SGHDN, CDR2 FVKESK. This CDR3 region has 19 residues. Trimming took 0 bases from V and 1 from J, leaving 19 bases between them. CDR3 amino acids: CASSQDFGTEEDSNQPQHF. The CDR3 DNA follows: TGTGCCAGCAGCCAAGATTTTGGAACGGAAGAAGACAGCAATCAGCCCCAGCATTTT.

The CDR3 sequence: CASSPGTGFRYEQYF. The CDR3 DNA follows: TGTGCCAGCAGCCCGGGGACAGGGTTTCGTTACGAGCAGTACTTC. The chain has TRBV5-4 and TRBJ2-7, with TRBD1 matching 9 bases. The CDR3 runs to 15 residues. With V trimmed by 4 bases and J by 4 bases, 9 bases remained unmatched. Germline V gene sequence: CDR1 SGHNT, CDR2 YYREEE (reference sequence). Complete variable domain (other parts from reference TRBV5-4 and TRBJ2-7): ETGVTQSPTHLIKTRGQQVTLRCSSQSGHNTVSWYQQALGQGPQFIFQYYREEENGRGNFPPRFSGLQFPNYSSELNVNALELDDSALYLCASSPGTGFRYEQYFGPGTRLTVT.

This clone has a handful of counts. The chain recombines TRBV2 with TRBJ2-1, with 10 nucleotides matching TRBD2. Germline-derived CDR1 and CDR2 are SNHLY and FYNNEI. This CDR3 spans 15 amino acids. The V segment lost 1 base and the J segment 7 bases; nucleotides outside the gene matches: 4. CDR3 residues: CASSEVSSGSNEQFF. The CDR3 bases are TGTGCCAGCAGTGAAGTGTCTAGCGGGAGTAATGAGCAGTTCTTC.

This chain joins TRBV2 and TRBJ2-1; D is perhaps TRBD2 (5 bases). Germline CDR1 reads SNHLY; CDR2 reads FYNNEI. CDR3 length: 11 residues. Trimming pared 7 bases from V and 8 bases from J, leaving 9 bases between. The CDR3 loop reads CASTKGDEQFF. The CDR3 region has the DNA TGTGCCAGCACCAAGGGAGATGAGCAGTTCTTC.

V usage is TRBV10-3 and J usage is TRBJ2-3; 12 bases align to TRBD2. The junction had 8 bases not matched to a gene; V was cut back by 2 bases and J by 5 bases. The CDR3 runs to 17 residues. Germline V CDR1 and CDR2: ENHRY, SYGVKD. CDR3 in DNA: TGTGCCATCAGTGAGAGGTTTCCTAGCGGGAGGGGAGATACGCAGTATTTT. This encodes CAISERFPSGRGDTQYF.

The V gene is TRBV6-1, the J gene TRBJ1-1, with D maybe TRBD1 (6 bases). There are 12 residues in the CDR3. Germline V gene data show CDR1 as MNHNS and CDR2 as SASEGT. The V end lost 8 bases, the J end lost 1 base, and 8 bases lay between the germline ends. In DNA, the CDR3 is TGTGCCAGCCTGGACAGGAACACTGAAGCTTTCTTT. This encodes CASLDRNTEAFF.

The chain joins TRBV6-1 to TRBJ1-1; 9 bases are shared with TRBD1. CDR1 and CDR2 (germline): MNHNS, SASEGT. J was trimmed by 5 bases and V by 4 bases; bases with no gene match: 5. This CDR3 comprises 14 residues. The chain's CDR3 is CASSVDRGGTEAFF. In nucleotides, the CDR3 is TGTGCCAGCAGTGTGGACAGGGGAGGGACTGAAGCTTTCTTT.

This chain links TRBV5-6 with TRBJ1-2; no reliable D call. Trimming left V 5 bases short and J 6 bases short, with 23 bases between. Germline values: CDR1 SGHDT, CDR2 YYEEEE. This CDR3 is 16 amino acids long. CDR3 in amino acids: CASRLMAGLPQHGYTF. CDR3 DNA sequence: TGTGCCAGCAGACTTATGGCGGGCCTGCCGCAGCATGGCTACACCTTC.